This TCR beta chain was captured in a study of shared clonotypes between healthy human individuals. Naive CD45RA+ and memory CD45RA-negative subsets were split from CD4+ cells. Profiled with immunoSEQ multiplex PCR; TCRdb holds only in-frame clones, not every one. This table holds millions of clones, approximately 93% found once. Germline trimming cut 11 bases from V and 8 bases from J; bases unmatched to any gene: 11. The germline CDR1 and CDR2 sequences are SNHLY and FYNNEI. The CDR3 has 13 amino acids. Sequencing was performed on naive CD4+ T cells from PBMCs. The subset is: CD45RA+ positively selected. The TCR originated in a man aged 18 to 29 in good health. Some clones in this sample may be carry-over from other donors' samples. J is TRBJ1-4 and V is TRBV2; 7 bases are shared with TRBD1. In nucleotides, the CDR3 is TGTGCCGGGACAGCAAGGCGGTACGAAAAACTGTTTTTT. As protein: CAGTARRYEKLFF.